This T cell receptor (beta chain) is from a study of blood T cell repertoires in COVID-19. Whole-study context: Acute-phase and convalescent COVID-19 samples originated in the United States, Italy and Spain. Sample material is recorded as cDNA or gDNA derived from T cells, B-cell-depleted T cells, or PBMCs.

Followed over time, Seattle patients had been enrolled while infection was active. CDR1 and CDR2 from the germline V gene are SGDLS and YYNGEE. The CDR3 sequence is 11 residues long. V dropped 6 bases and J dropped 5 bases, with 5 bases sitting between them. In the authors' methods: Amplification of reference gene primers was used by the study to estimate nucleated cell counts. Only in-frame clones appear in the TCRdb table, and some are missing; sequencing was by immunoSEQ multiplex PCR. That table furnishes V, J and clone size, whereas the DNA furnished D and trimming. This table has about 69,000 clones, approximately 80% appearing once.

The chain couples TRBV9 to TRBJ2-2; D remains unclear. The receptor's source is a man over 45 with COVID-19, enrolled during active disease. Sequencing used peripheral blood. The CDR3 region is CASTTTGELFF. The CDR3 DNA reads as TGTGCCAGCACCACAACCGGGGAGCTGTTTTTT.